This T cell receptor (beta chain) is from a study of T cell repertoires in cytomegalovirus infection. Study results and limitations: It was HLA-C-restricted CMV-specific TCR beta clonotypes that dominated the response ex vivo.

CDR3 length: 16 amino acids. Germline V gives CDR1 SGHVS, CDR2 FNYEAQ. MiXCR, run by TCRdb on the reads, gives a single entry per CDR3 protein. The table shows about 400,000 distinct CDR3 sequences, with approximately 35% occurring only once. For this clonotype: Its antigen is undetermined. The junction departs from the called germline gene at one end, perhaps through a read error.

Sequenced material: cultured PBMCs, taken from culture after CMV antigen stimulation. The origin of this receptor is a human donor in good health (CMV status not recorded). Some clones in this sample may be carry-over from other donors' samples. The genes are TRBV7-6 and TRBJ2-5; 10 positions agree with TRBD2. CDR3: CASSPMGLAFQETQYF. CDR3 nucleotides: TGTGCTAGCAGCCCGATGGGACTAGCGTTTCAAGAGACCCAGTACTTC. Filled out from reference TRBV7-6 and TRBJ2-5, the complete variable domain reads GAGVSQSPRYKVTKRGQDVALRCDPISGHVSLYWYRQALGQGPEFLTYFNYEAQQDKSGLPNDRFSAERPEGSISTLTIQRTEQRDSAMYRCASSPMGLAFQETQYFGPGTRLLVL.